Listed below are T cell receptor beta chains from one sample, sequenced in a study of identical twins. Each CDR3 protein is one row after TCRdb ran MiXCR on the 5' RACE reads. Here the sample spans 1.5 million to 2 million distinct CDR3 sequences, less than 35% being singletons. Sequenced material: cord blood. The receptors here all came from a newborn girl in good health. The CDR3 runs from the conserved cysteine through the conserved F or W. The D gene is left open where the match is weak. Only some rows state a clone size, as once, few, many or a class for expanded clones.

CDR3 protein: CAIDRGNTIYF
CDR3 DNA: TGTGCCATCGACCGGGGGAACACCATATATTTT
J gene: TRBJ1-3
D gene: NA
clone size: NA
V gene: TRBV11-2

CDR3 protein: CASTPAGSGNQPQHF
CDR3 DNA: TGTGCCAGCACCCCGGCAGGGTCGGGCAATCAGCCCCAGCATTTT
J gene: TRBJ1-5
D gene: NA
clone size: NA
V gene: TRBV6-5

CDR3 protein: CASSLRSPLLPSNYGYTF
CDR3 DNA: TGTGCCAGCAGCTTACGGTCGCCCCTCCTCCCATCTAACTATGGCTACACCTTC
J gene: TRBJ1-2
D gene: NA
clone size: NA
V gene: TRBV7-9

CDR3 protein: CSASGLAGGQSLETQYF
CDR3 DNA: TGCAGTGCTAGCGGACTAGCGGGGGGGCAAAGTCTAGAGACCCAGTACTTC
J gene: TRBJ2-5
D gene: TRBD2
clone size: few
V gene: TRBV20-1

CDR3 protein: CASSLLGTSGTDTQYF
CDR3 DNA: TGTGCCAGCAGTTTACTAGGGACTAGCGGCACAGATACGCAGTATTTT
J gene: TRBJ2-3
D gene: TRBD2
clone size: many
V gene: TRBV28

CDR3 protein: CASSLASGGRETQYF
CDR3 DNA: TGCGCCAGCAGCTTGGCTAGCGGGGGGAGAGAGACCCAGTACTTC
J gene: TRBJ2-5
D gene: TRBD2
clone size: NA
V gene: TRBV5-1

CDR3 protein: CASSLGKGGSSYNEQFF
CDR3 DNA: TGTGCCAGCAGCTTAGGGAAGGGGGGGAGCTCCTACAATGAGCAGTTCTTC
J gene: TRBJ2-1
D gene: NA
clone size: NA
V gene: TRBV7-2

CDR3 protein: CASSILLAGGGEQFF
CDR3 DNA: TGTGCCAGTAGTATACTTCTAGCGGGGGGCGGGGAGCAGTTCTTC
J gene: TRBJ2-1
D gene: TRBD2
clone size: NA
V gene: TRBV19

CDR3 protein: CASSLSRGNPDTQYF
CDR3 DNA: TGCGCCAGCAGCTTGTCCAGGGGTAATCCAGATACGCAGTATTTT
J gene: TRBJ2-3
D gene: NA
clone size: few
V gene: TRBV5-1

CDR3 protein: CASSLSPAGYPDTQYF
CDR3 DNA: TGTGCCAGCAGCTTATCGCCAGCGGGTTACCCAGATACGCAGTATTTT
J gene: TRBJ2-3
D gene: NA
clone size: NA
V gene: TRBV7-9

CDR3 protein: CASSLVRGKAFF
CDR3 DNA: TGTGCCAGCAGCTTGGTGCGGGGTAAAGCTTTCTTT
J gene: TRBJ1-1
D gene: NA
clone size: NA
V gene: TRBV7-2

CDR3 protein: CASSLLDRPSYEQYF
CDR3 DNA: TGTGCCAGCAGCTTATTGGACAGGCCCTCCTACGAGCAGTACTTC
J gene: TRBJ2-7
D gene: TRBD1
clone size: NA
V gene: TRBV7-8

CDR3 protein: CSARPSGGRNSYNEQYF
CDR3 DNA: TGCAGTGCTAGGCCTAGCGGGGGACGCAACTCCTACAATGAGCAGTACTTC
J gene: TRBJ2-7
D gene: TRBD2
clone size: NA
V gene: TRBV20-1

CDR3 protein: CSARDQVVRDIQYF
CDR3 DNA: TGCAGTGCTAGAGATCAGGTCGTTCGGGACATTCAGTACTTC
J gene: TRBJ2-4
D gene: NA
clone size: few
V gene: TRBV20-1

CDR3 protein: CASSDHGRGYEQYF
CDR3 DNA: TGTGCCAGCAGTGATCACGGGAGAGGGTACGAGCAGTACTTC
J gene: TRBJ2-7
D gene: NA
clone size: NA
V gene: TRBV25-1

CDR3 protein: CASSFAGKHATNEKLFF
CDR3 DNA: TGTGCCAGCAGTTTCGCCGGGAAACATGCAACTAATGAAAAACTGTTTTTT
J gene: TRBJ1-4
D gene: NA
clone size: NA
V gene: TRBV28

CDR3 protein: CASSSPGPTGELFF
CDR3 DNA: TGTGCCAGCAGTTCTCCCGGTCCCACCGGGGAGCTGTTTTTT
J gene: TRBJ2-2
D gene: NA
clone size: NA
V gene: TRBV27

CDR3 protein: CASGSLAGGEQYF
CDR3 DNA: TGTGCCAGCGGGTCCCTAGCGGGAGGAGAGCAGTACTTC
J gene: TRBJ2-5
D gene: TRBD2
clone size: NA
V gene: TRBV9

CDR3 protein: CASSSEPTDTQYF
CDR3 DNA: TGTGCCAGCAGCTCCGAACCCACAGATACGCAGTATTTT
J gene: TRBJ2-3
D gene: NA
clone size: many
V gene: TRBV11-1

CDR3 protein: CASSEREGQAYQPQHF
CDR3 DNA: TGTGCCAGCAGTGAGAGAGAAGGACAGGCTTATCAGCCCCAGCATTTT
J gene: TRBJ1-5
D gene: TRBD1
clone size: few
V gene: TRBV25-1

CDR3 protein: CSANARASIQYF
CDR3 DNA: TGCAGTGCTAACGCCCGCGCATCCATTCAGTACTTC
J gene: TRBJ2-4
D gene: NA
clone size: few
V gene: TRBV20-1

CDR3 protein: CSARDGSGGVLNEQFF
CDR3 DNA: TGCAGTGCTAGAGATGGTAGCGGGGGAGTCTTAAATGAGCAGTTCTTC
J gene: TRBJ2-1
D gene: TRBD2
clone size: NA
V gene: TRBV20-1

CDR3 protein: CATSMGLAGYNEQFF
CDR3 DNA: TGTGCCACCAGCATGGGCCTAGCGGGCTACAATGAGCAGTTCTTC
J gene: TRBJ2-1
D gene: TRBD2
clone size: NA
V gene: TRBV15

CDR3 protein: CASSGSRVETQFF
CDR3 DNA: TGTGCCAGCAGTGGTTCCAGGGTTGAGACCCAGTTCTTC
J gene: TRBJ2-1
D gene: NA
clone size: NA
V gene: TRBV2

CDR3 protein: CASSHQNPNTEAFF
CDR3 DNA: TGTGCCAGCAGCCACCAAAATCCCAATACTGAAGCTTTCTTT
J gene: TRBJ1-1
D gene: NA
clone size: few
V gene: TRBV5-6

CDR3 protein: CSALLGTGVYNEQFF
CDR3 DNA: TGCAGTGCTTTACTCGGGACAGGGGTATACAATGAGCAGTTCTTC
J gene: TRBJ2-1
D gene: TRBD1
clone size: NA
V gene: TRBV20-1

CDR3 protein: CASSQVVPGAVMNTEAFF
CDR3 DNA: TGTGCCAGCAGCCAAGTAGTTCCGGGAGCCGTCATGAACACTGAAGCTTTCTTT
J gene: TRBJ1-1
D gene: NA
clone size: NA
V gene: TRBV3-1

CDR3 protein: CASSRRLGSSYNEQFF
CDR3 DNA: TGTGCCAGCTCCCGCCGACTAGGAAGCTCCTACAATGAGCAGTTCTTC
J gene: TRBJ2-1
D gene: NA
clone size: NA
V gene: TRBV18

CDR3 protein: CASSLTGTLRETQYF
CDR3 DNA: TGTGCCAGCAGCCTAACAGGGACTCTCAGGGAGACCCAGTACTTC
J gene: TRBJ2-5
D gene: NA
clone size: few
V gene: TRBV27

CDR3 protein: CSARATSGGYNEQFF
CDR3 DNA: TGCAGTGCTAGGGCCACTAGCGGTGGGTACAATGAGCAGTTCTTC
J gene: TRBJ2-1
D gene: TRBD2
clone size: many
V gene: TRBV20-1

CDR3 protein: CASSDSGLGNEQYF
CDR3 DNA: TGTGCCAGCAGTGACTCGGGACTAGGGAATGAGCAGTACTTC
J gene: TRBJ2-7
D gene: TRBD2
clone size: NA
V gene: TRBV2

CDR3 protein: CASSLGGLFAYNEQYF
CDR3 DNA: TGTGCCAGCAGTTTAGGGGGACTATTCGCCTACAATGAGCAGTACTTC
J gene: TRBJ2-7
D gene: TRBD2
clone size: NA
V gene: TRBV28

CDR3 protein: CASSLRIHLSGTRGETQYF
CDR3 DNA: TGTGCCAGCAGTTTACGAATACATCTCTCCGGGACTAGGGGGGAGACCCAGTACTTC
J gene: TRBJ2-5
D gene: TRBD2
clone size: NA
V gene: TRBV12-3/TRBV12-4

CDR3 protein: CASSLASIAAGTTDTQYF
CDR3 DNA: TGTGCCAGCAGCTTGGCCTCCATTGCTGCGGGGACCACAGATACGCAGTATTTT
J gene: TRBJ2-3
D gene: NA
clone size: NA
V gene: TRBV5-5

CDR3 protein: CASSLSDRGREKLFF
CDR3 DNA: TGTGCCAGCAGTTTATCGGACAGGGGGCGAGAAAAACTGTTTTTT
J gene: TRBJ1-4
D gene: TRBD1
clone size: few
V gene: TRBV12-3/TRBV12-4

CDR3 protein: CASSQDPSGRGGTEAFF
CDR3 DNA: TGTGCCAGCAGCCAAGATCCCTCCGGGAGAGGGGGCACTGAAGCTTTCTTT
J gene: TRBJ1-1
D gene: NA
clone size: NA
V gene: TRBV4-2

CDR3 protein: CASRTSGTGYGYTF
CDR3 DNA: TGTGCCAGCAGGACCTCCGGGACAGGCTATGGCTACACCTTC
J gene: TRBJ1-2
D gene: TRBD1
clone size: few
V gene: TRBV27

CDR3 protein: CASSPARQMSSYNEQFF
CDR3 DNA: TGTGCCAGCAGCCCCGCTAGGCAGATGAGCTCCTACAATGAGCAGTTCTTC
J gene: TRBJ2-1
D gene: NA
clone size: NA
V gene: TRBV9

CDR3 protein: CSAKRIRQETQYF
CDR3 DNA: TGCAGTGCGAAGAGAATTAGGCAAGAGACCCAGTACTTC
J gene: TRBJ2-5
D gene: NA
clone size: NA
V gene: TRBV20-1

CDR3 protein: CASSFPVGGAAQETQYF
CDR3 DNA: TGTGCCAGCAGCTTCCCAGTCGGGGGGGCCGCACAAGAGACCCAGTACTTC
J gene: TRBJ2-5
D gene: TRBD2
clone size: NA
V gene: TRBV7-9

CDR3 protein: CASRDHRGSHYGYTF
CDR3 DNA: TGTGCCAGCAGGGACCACAGGGGGTCCCACTATGGCTACACCTTC
J gene: TRBJ1-2
D gene: TRBD1
clone size: many
V gene: TRBV6-5

CDR3 protein: CASSQEGGLAENTGELFF
CDR3 DNA: TGCGCCAGCAGCCAAGAAGGGGGTTTAGCGGAGAACACCGGGGAGCTGTTTTTT
J gene: TRBJ2-2
D gene: NA
clone size: NA
V gene: TRBV4-1

CDR3 protein: CASRPQATNEKLFF
CDR3 DNA: TGTGCCAGCAGACCACAGGCAACTAATGAAAAACTGTTTTTT
J gene: TRBJ1-4
D gene: NA
clone size: many
V gene: TRBV27

CDR3 protein: CSVVLDRKPNEQFF
CDR3 DNA: TGCAGCGTTGTCTTGGACAGGAAACCCAATGAGCAGTTCTTC
J gene: TRBJ2-1
D gene: TRBD1
clone size: many
V gene: TRBV29-1

CDR3 protein: CASSSRLAGKNEQYF
CDR3 DNA: TGTGCCAGCAGCTCCCGACTAGCGGGAAAGAACGAGCAGTACTTC
J gene: TRBJ2-7
D gene: TRBD2
clone size: NA
V gene: TRBV7-6

CDR3 protein: CAIKGGTNEKLFF
CDR3 DNA: TGTGCCATCAAGGGGGGGACTAATGAAAAACTGTTTTTT
J gene: TRBJ1-4
D gene: NA
clone size: few
V gene: TRBV10-3